This is a list of T cell receptor beta chains from one sample in a study of blood T cell repertoires in COVID-19. Method: immunoSEQ multiplex PCR; TCRdb's copy keeps in-frame clones and lacks some. Of about 200,000 clones in the sample, around 88% were seen once. Material for sequencing was peripheral blood. These receptors were taken from a man between 18 and 35 years old with active or convalescent COVID-19. Each CDR3 is given with its conserved first and last residue. The order of the fields is CDR3 DNA, CDR3 protein, J gene, clone size, V gene, D gene. D genes are given only for firm matches. Rows may omit the clone size; those that give it use once, few, many or a size class.

CDR3 DNA: TGTGCCAGCAGCCCGGGACAGGGAGATGAAAAACTGTTTTTT
CDR3 protein: CASSPGQGDEKLFF
J gene: TRBJ1-4
clone size: NA
V gene: TRBV14
D gene: TRBD1

CDR3 DNA: TGTGCCAGCGGTTGGTCCAGGGTGGAGTTC
CDR3 protein: CASGWSRVEF
J gene: TRBJ2-7
clone size: NA
V gene: TRBV28
D gene: NA

CDR3 DNA: TGTGCCAGCAGCCCTTCGACAGGGAGCGGGACCCAGTACTTC
CDR3 protein: CASSPSTGSGTQYF
J gene: TRBJ2-5
clone size: NA
V gene: TRBV3-1/TRBV3-2
D gene: TRBD1

CDR3 DNA: TGTGCCATCAGTGACAGGGGGACTGAAGCTTTCTTT
CDR3 protein: CAISDRGTEAFF
J gene: TRBJ1-1
clone size: NA
V gene: TRBV10-3
D gene: TRBD1

CDR3 DNA: TGTGCCAGCTCATACCACTCCGGGACAGTAAATTCACCCCTCCACTTT
CDR3 protein: CASSYHSGTVNSPLHF
J gene: TRBJ1-6
clone size: NA
V gene: TRBV28
D gene: TRBD1

CDR3 DNA: TGTGCCAGTAGTCCGGACAGGGTCGGCGGCTACACCTTC
CDR3 protein: CASSPDRVGGYTF
J gene: TRBJ1-2
clone size: NA
V gene: TRBV19
D gene: TRBD1

CDR3 DNA: TGCGCCAGCAGCTTGGACAGGGGATCGACCTACGAGCAGTACTTC
CDR3 protein: CASSLDRGSTYEQYF
J gene: TRBJ2-7
clone size: NA
V gene: TRBV5-1
D gene: TRBD1

CDR3 DNA: TGTGCCAGTAGTATAAAAAGCGCCCCGAACACTGAAGCTTTCTTT
CDR3 protein: CASSIKSAPNTEAFF
J gene: TRBJ1-1
clone size: NA
V gene: TRBV19
D gene: NA

CDR3 DNA: TGTGCCAGTAGTCCGAGGACTAGCACAGATACGCAGTATTTT
CDR3 protein: CASSPRTSTDTQYF
J gene: TRBJ2-3
clone size: NA
V gene: TRBV19
D gene: NA

CDR3 DNA: TGTGCCAGTCGCCCCCAGCGGTCCTCAGATACGCAGTATTTT
CDR3 protein: CASRPQRSSDTQYF
J gene: TRBJ2-3
clone size: NA
V gene: TRBV6-5
D gene: NA

CDR3 DNA: TGTGCCAGCAGCTCGACCCCCCCGGGACTAGTAGGCGAGCAGTACTTC
CDR3 protein: CASSSTPPGLVGEQYF
J gene: TRBJ2-7
clone size: NA
V gene: TRBV7-9
D gene: TRBD2

CDR3 DNA: TGTGCCAGCACTACGGGACAGGGTAAACAGCCCCAGCATTTT
CDR3 protein: CASTTGQGKQPQHF
J gene: TRBJ1-5
clone size: NA
V gene: TRBV2
D gene: TRBD1

CDR3 DNA: TGTGCCAGCACCCCGAGGGGTATAGCGGGGCCTTCCTACGAGCAGTACTTC
CDR3 protein: CASTPRGIAGPSYEQYF
J gene: TRBJ2-7
clone size: once
V gene: TRBV2
D gene: TRBD2

CDR3 DNA: TGTGCCAGCAGTGCGTCAGATAACTATGGCTACACCTTC
CDR3 protein: CASSASDNYGYTF
J gene: TRBJ1-2
clone size: NA
V gene: TRBV2
D gene: NA

CDR3 DNA: TGTGCCAGCAGCTTATTTTTGGGAGTTGAATCTGGCGGGCAGTATTTT
CDR3 protein: CASSLFLGVESGGQYF
J gene: TRBJ2-3
clone size: NA
V gene: TRBV11-2
D gene: NA

CDR3 DNA: TGTGCCAGCAGCTTTAATACAGCACTCTCGAAAGAGACCCAGTACTTC
CDR3 protein: CASSFNTALSKETQYF
J gene: TRBJ2-5
clone size: NA
V gene: TRBV7-9
D gene: NA

CDR3 DNA: TGTGCCAGCAACTATGCCGGGACAAGCCCCGAGCAGTACTTC
CDR3 protein: CASNYAGTSPEQYF
J gene: TRBJ2-7
clone size: NA
V gene: TRBV11-2
D gene: NA

CDR3 DNA: TGTGCCAGCAGTTTATCTATCTGGCTTGCCGGGGAGCTGTTTTTT
CDR3 protein: CASSLSIWLAGELFF
J gene: TRBJ2-2
clone size: once
V gene: TRBV27
D gene: NA

CDR3 DNA: TGTGCCAGCGATGAGCTAACCGATACGCAGTATTTT
CDR3 protein: CASDELTDTQYF
J gene: TRBJ2-3
clone size: once
V gene: TRBV9
D gene: NA

CDR3 DNA: TGTGCCAGCTCACCCCCCAGCTCCTACAATGAGCAGTTCTTC
CDR3 protein: CASSPPSSYNEQFF
J gene: TRBJ2-1
clone size: NA
V gene: TRBV18
D gene: NA

CDR3 DNA: TGTGCCAGCAGCTTTGACAACTCCTATGGCTACACCTTC
CDR3 protein: CASSFDNSYGYTF
J gene: TRBJ1-2
clone size: NA
V gene: TRBV7-3
D gene: NA

CDR3 DNA: TGCGCCAGCAGCTTTTCTGGCGGGAGCTCAGATACGCAGTATTTT
CDR3 protein: CASSFSGGSSDTQYF
J gene: TRBJ2-3
clone size: NA
V gene: TRBV5-1
D gene: TRBD2

CDR3 DNA: TGTGCCAGCAGCCGTACAGGGGAGACTGAAGCTTTCTTT
CDR3 protein: CASSRTGETEAFF
J gene: TRBJ1-1
clone size: few
V gene: TRBV6-6
D gene: TRBD1

CDR3 DNA: TGTGCCAGTAGTATTCGTCGAACAGGGGCCTTCTATGGCTACACCTTC
CDR3 protein: CASSIRRTGAFYGYTF
J gene: TRBJ1-2
clone size: NA
V gene: TRBV19
D gene: TRBD1

CDR3 DNA: TGTGCCAGCAGCCTAGGGAGCACAACCTCTTATGGCTACACCTTC
CDR3 protein: CASSLGSTTSYGYTF
J gene: TRBJ1-2
clone size: NA
V gene: TRBV5-4
D gene: NA

CDR3 DNA: TGCGCCAGCATTCTAGCGGGAGGAGATACGCAGTATTTT
CDR3 protein: CASILAGGDTQYF
J gene: TRBJ2-3
clone size: once
V gene: TRBV5-1
D gene: TRBD2

CDR3 DNA: TGTGCCTGGCAATCCGGGACTAGCGTCGAGCAGTACTTC
CDR3 protein: CAWQSGTSVEQYF
J gene: TRBJ2-7
clone size: NA
V gene: TRBV30
D gene: TRBD2

CDR3 DNA: TGTGCCACCAGTGACCCGGGACAGGGCTATGAAAAACTGTTTTTT
CDR3 protein: CATSDPGQGYEKLFF
J gene: TRBJ1-4
clone size: NA
V gene: TRBV24-1
D gene: TRBD1

CDR3 DNA: TGCGCCAGCAGCTCCCCTAGCGGGACAACGGGGAACATTCAGTACTTC
CDR3 protein: CASSSPSGTTGNIQYF
J gene: TRBJ2-4
clone size: NA
V gene: TRBV5-1
D gene: TRBD2

CDR3 DNA: TGTGCCAGCAGCTCACAGGGGGCAGCCAACTATGGCTACACCTTC
CDR3 protein: CASSSQGAANYGYTF
J gene: TRBJ1-2
clone size: NA
V gene: TRBV7-9
D gene: TRBD1

CDR3 DNA: TGTGCCAGCAGCGTAGCTCGCCTAGCGGGAGGGCAGGAGACCCAGTACTTC
CDR3 protein: CASSVARLAGGQETQYF
J gene: TRBJ2-5
clone size: NA
V gene: TRBV9
D gene: TRBD2

CDR3 DNA: TGTGCCAGCGGTTCGGACAGGGACTTAAGAAACACCATATATTTT
CDR3 protein: CASGSDRDLRNTIYF
J gene: TRBJ1-3
clone size: NA
V gene: TRBV6-5
D gene: TRBD1

CDR3 DNA: TGCGCCAGCAGCCAAGATAATACTCGGGGGGTGGGGCCCCAGTACTTC
CDR3 protein: CASSQDNTRGVGPQYF
J gene: TRBJ2-5
clone size: NA
V gene: TRBV4-3
D gene: TRBD2

CDR3 DNA: TGTGCCTGGAGTGTAGCTGTGGACTATGGCTACACCTTC
CDR3 protein: CAWSVAVDYGYTF
J gene: TRBJ1-2
clone size: once
V gene: TRBV30
D gene: NA

CDR3 DNA: TGTGCCAGCAGTTTCTACCTGGCGGACAGGGTCTATGGCTACACCTTC
CDR3 protein: CASSFYLADRVYGYTF
J gene: TRBJ1-2
clone size: few
V gene: TRBV6-5
D gene: TRBD1

CDR3 DNA: TGTGCCAGCAGTCCCGCGGGGAGCGCAACTAATGAAAAACTGTTTTTT
CDR3 protein: CASSPAGSATNEKLFF
J gene: TRBJ1-4
clone size: once
V gene: TRBV7-2
D gene: NA

CDR3 DNA: TGTGCCAGTAGTATAGGGACAGGCAGAGAGACCCAGTACTTC
CDR3 protein: CASSIGTGRETQYF
J gene: TRBJ2-5
clone size: once
V gene: TRBV19
D gene: TRBD1

CDR3 DNA: TGTGCCAGCTCACCACCGGGACGGGGACAACGCTACGAGCAGTACTTC
CDR3 protein: CASSPPGRGQRYEQYF
J gene: TRBJ2-7
clone size: NA
V gene: TRBV18
D gene: NA

CDR3 DNA: TGTGCCAGTAGTATCCGGGCTAGCGGGAGATCACCCTACGAGCAGTACTTC
CDR3 protein: CASSIRASGRSPYEQYF
J gene: TRBJ2-7
clone size: NA
V gene: TRBV19
D gene: TRBD2

CDR3 DNA: TGTGCCAGCAGCCTAACAGGTGCTAATGGGGAGCTGTTTTTT
CDR3 protein: CASSLTGANGELFF
J gene: TRBJ2-2
clone size: NA
V gene: TRBV3-1/TRBV3-2
D gene: NA

CDR3 DNA: TGTGCCAGCAGCATGGGGGCCAGCTCCTACGAGCAGTACTTC
CDR3 protein: CASSMGASSYEQYF
J gene: TRBJ2-7
clone size: NA
V gene: TRBV11-2
D gene: NA

CDR3 DNA: TGTGCCAGCAGCGTAGGATCGGGAAGGTCGGGTGAAAAACTGTTTTTT
CDR3 protein: CASSVGSGRSGEKLFF
J gene: TRBJ1-4
clone size: NA
V gene: TRBV9
D gene: NA

CDR3 DNA: TGTGCCAGTAGGATTCCAGGGGGACAGCCCCAGCATTTT
CDR3 protein: CASRIPGGQPQHF
J gene: TRBJ1-5
clone size: few
V gene: TRBV19
D gene: TRBD1

CDR3 DNA: TGTGCCAGCAGCTTAGACGAGGGTGGTGCCTTCAATGAAAAACTGTTTTTT
CDR3 protein: CASSLDEGGAFNEKLFF
J gene: TRBJ1-4
clone size: NA
V gene: TRBV7-2
D gene: NA

CDR3 DNA: TGCAGCGGCTCTCTGGGCGCAGAAGAGCAGTTCTTC
CDR3 protein: CSGSLGAEEQFF
J gene: TRBJ2-1
clone size: NA
V gene: TRBV29-1
D gene: NA

CDR3 DNA: TGTGCCAGCAGTTTAATTTTCCAGGAACTGTTTTTT
CDR3 protein: CASSLIFQELFF
J gene: TRBJ1-4
clone size: NA
V gene: TRBV28
D gene: NA

CDR3 DNA: TGTGCCAGCTCACCCGCCTCGCCGCGGGAGAGGTACTTC
CDR3 protein: CASSPASPRERYF
J gene: TRBJ2-5
clone size: NA
V gene: TRBV18
D gene: TRBD2

CDR3 DNA: TGTGCCAGCAGCTCGGTGGGGGGGCCAACTAATGAAAAACTGTTTTTT
CDR3 protein: CASSSVGGPTNEKLFF
J gene: TRBJ1-4
clone size: NA
V gene: TRBV7-2
D gene: NA

CDR3 DNA: TGTGCCAGCAGCGAACGGACAGGGCATGAGCAGTTCTTC
CDR3 protein: CASSERTGHEQFF
J gene: TRBJ2-1
clone size: NA
V gene: TRBV7-8
D gene: TRBD1

CDR3 DNA: TGTGCCAGCAGCTTTCAGGGGGCTATTGGCTACACCTTC
CDR3 protein: CASSFQGAIGYTF
J gene: TRBJ1-2
clone size: NA
V gene: TRBV7-2
D gene: TRBD1

CDR3 DNA: TGTGCCAGCAGAGGACTAGGAGATACGCAGTATTTT
CDR3 protein: CASRGLGDTQYF
J gene: TRBJ2-3
clone size: NA
V gene: TRBV2
D gene: TRBD2

CDR3 DNA: TGTGCCATCAGTGAGGGGACAGGGGGCTGGAGCAATCAGCCCCAGCATTTT
CDR3 protein: CAISEGTGGWSNQPQHF
J gene: TRBJ1-5
clone size: NA
V gene: TRBV10-3
D gene: TRBD1

CDR3 DNA: TGCGCCAGCAGCTCTTCCCGCGGCGGGAGAGGGTCCACGGCGAATACGCAGTATTTT
CDR3 protein: CASSSSRGGRGSTANTQYF
J gene: TRBJ2-3
clone size: once
V gene: TRBV5-1
D gene: TRBD2

CDR3 DNA: TGTGCGGAGGCGTCCAGGTCTGGGGCCAACGTCCTGACTTTC
CDR3 protein: CAEASRSGANVLTF
J gene: TRBJ2-6
clone size: NA
V gene: TRBV6-5
D gene: NA

CDR3 DNA: TGTGCCAGCAGTGAACAGACAGGGACGGGAAGCACTGAAGCTTTCTTT
CDR3 protein: CASSEQTGTGSTEAFF
J gene: TRBJ1-1
clone size: many
V gene: TRBV25-1
D gene: TRBD1

CDR3 DNA: TGTGCCAGCAGTCAGGGTTGGGGCACAGATACGCAGTATTTT
CDR3 protein: CASSQGWGTDTQYF
J gene: TRBJ2-3
clone size: NA
V gene: TRBV6-5
D gene: NA